This T cell receptor beta chain is drawn from a study of neoadjuvant anti-PD-1 for oral cavity cancer. The sample's time point: after neoadjuvant nivolumab, at surgical resection. Most PBMC samples had approximately 480 ng input DNA in six replicates. The protocol was immunoSEQ multiplex PCR, while the TCRdb copy is restricted to in-frame clones and leaves out a portion. The table records roughly 68,000 clones, about 86% of them present only once. The TCR originated in a person between 40 and 79 years old with oral cavity squamous cell carcinoma. The sample was PBMCs, taken after nivolumab (anti-PD-1) treatment.

The CDR3 here is CASSPAFEAPQHF. CDR3 nucleotide sequence: TGTGCCAGCTCACCCGCGTTTGAGGCCCCGCAGCATTTT. The chain recombines TRBV18 with TRBJ1-5; D is unclear. The V and J ends lost 3 bases and 13 bases respectively, with 16 bases between them. The germline CDR1 and CDR2 sequences are KGHSH and LQKENI. The CDR3 runs to 13 residues.